The 13 T cell receptor beta chains below were found in one sample sequenced in a study of PD-1 blockade in classical Hodgkin lymphoma. Time point denoted: newly diagnosed, previously untreated cHL patient sample. Purification of CD4+ T cells from thawed PBMCs was performed via magnetic negative selection. Profiled with immunoSEQ multiplex PCR; TCRdb holds only in-frame clones, not every one. The sample has under 35,000 clones; about 87% are singletons. Sequencing was done on a sample of CD4+ T cells from blood. The receptor source for this set is a human donor with classical Hodgkin lymphoma.

The V and J genes are TRBV5-1 and TRBJ2-2; TRBD2 agrees at 8 bases. CDR3 length equals 15 residues. The germline V gene has CDR1 SGHRS and CDR2 YFSETQ. Losses at the gene ends were 0 bases for V and 5 bases for J; bases not matched to a gene: 3. CDR3 residues: CASSLVASGTGELFF. DNA of the CDR3: TGCGCCAGCAGCTTGGTGGCTAGCGGGACCGGGGAGCTGTTTTTT. The variable domain in full, with the rest retrieved from reference TRBV5-1 and TRBJ2-2, is KAGVTQTPRYLIKTRGQQVTLSCSPISGHRSVSWYQQTPGQGLQFLFEYFSETQRNKGNFPGRFSGRQFSNSRSEMNVSTLELGDSALYLCASSLVASGTGELFFGEGSRLTVL.

The genes are TRBV5-4 and TRBJ2-3; D unclear. V lost 0 bases to trimming and J lost 3 bases, with 2 bases between them. The CDR3 length is 12 residues. CDR1 is SGHNT and CDR2 is YYREEE in the germline V gene (reference sequence). The CDR3 sequence is CASSLDTDTQYF. The CDR3 region has the DNA TGTGCCAGCAGCTTGGATACAGATACGCAGTATTTT.

J is TRBJ1-2 and V is TRBV5-4, with a possible D match to TRBD1 (5 bases). In germline, CDR1 is SGHNT, CDR2 YYREEE (reference sequence). CDR3 length: 16 amino acids. Trimming removed 3 bases from V and 0 bases from J, with 15 bases in between. This CDR3 is CASSWDRGLANYGYTF. The CDR3 DNA is TGTGCCAGCAGCTGGGACCGGGGCCTAGCTAACTATGGCTACACCTTC.

The rearrangement uses TRBV7-2 and TRBJ2-7; D gene unclear. The germline V gene has CDR1 SGHTA and CDR2 FQGNSA. There are 13 residues in the CDR3. Trimming removed 2 bases from V and 1 base from J, with 6 bases in between. CDR3 sequence (DNA): TGTGCCAGCAGCTTACACATTTCCTACGAGCAGTACTTC. Translating it yields CASSLHISYEQYF.

The rearrangement links TRBV5-1 to TRBJ2-1, with D maybe TRBD2 (5 bases). V lost 4 bases, J lost 0 bases, and 14 bases lay in between. Germline loops: CDR1 SGHRS, CDR2 YFSETQ. The CDR3 has 16 residues. This CDR3 reads CASSKDSPSSYNEQFF. The DNA for the CDR3 is TGCGCCAGCAGCAAGGACTCCCCGAGCTCCTACAATGAGCAGTTCTTC.

V gene TRBV7-8 combines with J gene TRBJ1-6, with D hard to call. This CDR3 comprises 13 residues. Germline V lookup: CDR1 SGHVS, CDR2 FQNEAQ. The ends were cut back, 4 bases at V and 6 bases at J, with 7 bases in the middle. CDR3 coding DNA: TGTGCCAGCAGCTCGGACGGTAATTCACCCCTCCACTTT. It is translated as CASSSDGNSPLHF.

The gene calls are TRBV2 and TRBJ1-2, with a possible D match to TRBD1 (5 bases). The germline gives CDR1 SNHLY, CDR2 FYNNEI. CDR3 length: 14 residues. The V gene lost 4 bases and the J gene lost 4 bases, with 13 bases spanning the gap. As DNA, the CDR3 is TGTGCCAGCAGTGTCGCAGGGTTGGGCTATGGCTACACCTTC. It yields the protein CASSVAGLGYGYTF. The full variable domain, with the rest looked up from reference TRBV2 and TRBJ1-2, is EPEVTQTPSHQVTQMGQEVILRCVPISNHLYFYWYRQILGQKVEFLVSFYNNEISEKSEIFDDQFSVERPDGSNFTLKIRSTKLEDSAMYFCASSVAGLGYGYTFGSGTRLTVV.

The chain combines TRBV27 with TRBJ2-2; the match to TRBD2 covers 8 bases. Looked up from germline, CDR1 is MNHEY and CDR2 is SMNVEV (reference sequence). CDR3 size: 18 residues. After removal of 1 base from V and 6 bases from J, the junction contained 13 bases not matched to a gene. The chain's CDR3 is CASSLLRSGRANAGELFF. Here the CDR3 DNA reads TGTGCCAGCAGTTTATTGCGAAGCGGGAGAGCTAACGCCGGGGAGCTGTTTTTT.

The genes are TRBV18 and TRBJ1-4; a weak D match, TRBD1 (6 bases). Germline V gives CDR1 KGHSH, CDR2 LQKENI. V lost 2 bases, J lost 5 bases, and 6 bases lay in between. This CDR3 region has 13 residues. The CDR3 protein is CASSPRGNEKLFF. The CDR3 DNA reads TGTGCCAGCTCACCAAGGGGGAATGAAAAACTGTTTTTT.

The chain has TRBV19 and TRBJ2-1; D not resolved. V was cut by 5 bases and J by 5 bases, with 16 bases left in between. This CDR3 region has 15 residues. Germline V gene lookup returns CDR1 LNHDA and CDR2 SQIVND (reference sequence). The CDR3 region has the DNA TGTGCCAGTAGTGCAGCAGCGATCCTTAACAATGAGCAGTTCTTC. It is translated as CASSAAAILNNEQFF.

The chain has TRBV2 and TRBJ2-1, with TRBD1 matching over 7 bases. V shed 4 bases, J shed 4 bases, and the junction held 1 base outside the gene matches. The CDR3 has 13 amino acids. Germline CDR1 is SNHLY and CDR2 is FYNNEI. CDR3 amino acids: CASSAQGYNEQFF. For the CDR3, the DNA is TGTGCCAGCAGTGCACAGGGGTACAATGAGCAGTTCTTC.

The gene calls are TRBV6-1 and TRBJ2-3, with TRBD2 identical over 13 bases. The trim removed 6 bases at V and 4 bases at J, leaving 4 bases unmatched. CDR1 is MNHNS and CDR2 is SASEGT in the germline V gene. There are 15 residues in the CDR3. CDR3 nucleotide sequence: TGTGCCAGCAGGAGACTAGCGGGAGGCTCAGATACGCAGTATTTT. Its protein is CASRRLAGGSDTQYF.

The V gene is TRBV29-1, the J gene TRBJ1-1, with unresolved D. This CDR3 comprises 12 residues. Trimming left V 4 bases short and J 0 bases short, with 6 bases between. Germline CDR1 reads SQVTM; CDR2 reads ANQGSEA. The CDR3, as DNA: TGCAGCGTTGCTATGATGAACACTGAAGCTTTCTTT. Translated: CSVAMMNTEAFF. Looking up the rest from reference TRBV29-1 and TRBJ1-1 gives the full variable domain: SAVISQKPSRDICQRGTSLTIQCQVDSQVTMMFWYRQQPGQSLTLIATANQGSEATYESGFVIDKFPISRPNLTFSTLTVSNMSPEDSSIYLCSVAMMNTEAFFGQGTRLTVV.